This entry lists 21 T cell receptor beta chains sequenced from one sample in a study of blood T cell repertoires in COVID-19. Using immunoSEQ multiplex PCR, the repertoire was profiled, and TCRdb retains in-frame clones only, with some absent. The repertoire holds around 150,000 clones, roughly 93% seen once, with more than 2% in the top ten. Sample: peripheral blood. Receptors originate from a young man with acute or convalescent COVID-19.

This clone has just one count. The CDR3 sequence: CASSLSTDTQYF. The CDR3 bases are TGTGCCAGCAGCTTATCAACAGATACGCAGTATTTT. The chain recombines TRBV5-4 with TRBJ2-3; no firm D call. Germline CDR1 reads SGHNT; CDR2 reads YYREEE (reference sequence). The V and J ends lost 2 bases and 3 bases respectively, with 4 bases between them. This CDR3 has 12 residues.

The chain employs TRBV25-1 and TRBJ1-1; 10 bases agree with TRBD1. The V gene end was trimmed by 6 bases and the J gene end by 5 bases; junction bases not matched to a gene: 9. In germline, CDR1 is MGHDK, CDR2 SYGVNS. The CDR3 has 15 amino acids. As DNA, the CDR3 is TGTGCCAGCAGCCGCCCTGCGGACAGGGGGACTGAAGCTTTCTTT. Amino acids: CASSRPADRGTEAFF.

This clone showed up just a few times. The V gene is TRBV5-1, the J gene TRBJ2-3; 7 nucleotides match TRBD1. V dropped 6 bases and J dropped 2; count of bases not matched to a gene: 6. The germline CDR1 and CDR2 sequences are SGHRS and YFSETQ. This CDR3 has 14 residues. CDR3 nucleotide sequence: TGCGCCAGCATGCAGGACAGGACCACAGATACGCAGTATTTT. Amino acid sequence: CASMQDRTTDTQYF.

This chain joins TRBV10-2 and TRBJ2-2, with 9 bases that match TRBD2. The germline gives CDR1 WSHSY, CDR2 SAAADI. The ends lost 4 bases at V and 7 bases at J; junction bases unmatched: 7. This CDR3 comprises 15 residues. The CDR3 protein is CASSALAGKGGELFF. Written as DNA, the CDR3 is TGCGCCAGCAGTGCTCTAGCGGGGAAGGGCGGGGAGCTGTTTTTT.

V usage is TRBV24-1 and J usage is TRBJ1-2; D possibly corresponds to TRBD1 (5 bases). Trimming took 4 bases from V and 6 from J, leaving 14 bases between them. Germline CDR1 reads KGHDR; CDR2 reads SFDVKD. The CDR3 is 14 residues long. The CDR3 protein is CATSDQDKAHGYTF. In DNA, the CDR3 is TGTGCCACCAGTGACCAGGACAAGGCGCATGGCTACACCTTC.

The rearrangement joins TRBV19 to TRBJ1-1; 9 positions match TRBD1. Germline-derived CDR1 and CDR2 are LNHDA and SQIVND (reference sequence). The CDR3 covers 15 residues. Trimming removed 4 bases from V and 5 bases from J; junction bases left unmatched: 8. CDR3 sequence: CASSKPGQGKTEAFF. CDR3 nucleotides: TGTGCCAGTAGTAAGCCCGGACAGGGGAAAACTGAAGCTTTCTTT.

The chain combines TRBV27 with TRBJ1-2; 9 bases fit TRBD1. The trim removed 3 bases at V and 5 bases at J, leaving 13 bases unmatched. The CDR3 covers 17 residues. Germline V gene sequence: CDR1 MNHEY, CDR2 SMNVEV (reference sequence). CDR3 in amino acids: CASSFSGTGYDLYGYTF. CDR3 DNA: TGTGCCAGCAGTTTCTCCGGGACAGGGTACGACCTTTATGGCTACACCTTC.

This clone was found a few times. V is TRBV3-1 (or the pseudogene TRBV3-2) and J is TRBJ1-5, with 7 bases identical to TRBD1. This CDR3 has 17 amino acids. Trimming at V came to 0 bases and at J to 2 bases, leaving 7 bases not matched to a gene. CDR1 is LGHDT, CDR2 YNNKEL, per germline (reference sequence). The CDR3 DNA follows: TGTGCCAGCAGCCAAGAGAAGACAGGGCTGGGCAATCAGCCCCAGCATTTT. Translating gives CASSQEKTGLGNQPQHF.

V and J are TRBV24-1 and TRBJ2-3; 7 nucleotides agree with TRBD2. J lost 1 base, V lost 5 bases, and 8 bases had no gene match. This CDR3 spans 16 amino acids. Germline CDR1 KGHDR, CDR2 SFDVKD. CDR3 sequence reads: CATSAFSSGGTDTQYF. The CDR3 coding sequence is TGTGCCACCAGTGCGTTTTCGAGCGGGGGCACAGATACGCAGTATTTT.

The chain has TRBV18 and TRBJ1-4; TRBD1 might be the D (5 bases). Germline values: CDR1 KGHSH, CDR2 LQKENI. The CDR3 contains 16 residues. V lost 6 bases and J 0 bases, leaving 14 bases between the germline ends. The CDR3, as DNA: TGTGCCAGCTCCCAGGGCCCAATTGCAACTAATGAAAAACTGTTTTTT. This translates into CASSQGPIATNEKLFF.

The J gene is TRBJ2-7, the V gene TRBV19, with D perhaps matching TRBD1 (5 bases). The length of the CDR3 is 16 residues. V was pared by 5 bases and J by 2 bases, with 19 bases between. The germline CDR1 and CDR2 sequences are LNHDA and SQIVND (reference sequence). CDR3 loop: CASSPLVPGMPYEQYF. The DNA for the CDR3 is TGTGCCAGTAGTCCCTTGGTCCCAGGGATGCCCTACGAGCAGTACTTC.

J is TRBJ2-1 and V is TRBV5-1; no firm D call. This CDR3 spans 16 amino acids. Germline lookup yields CDR1 SGHRS and CDR2 YFSETQ. Trimming cost V 3 bases and J 4 bases, with 17 bases left between them. For the CDR3, the DNA is TGCGCCAGCAGCTCGGAAGGAGACCCCACGTACAATGAGCAGTTCTTC. Translating gives CASSSEGDPTYNEQFF.

The genes are TRBV6-1 and TRBJ2-1; 7 bases map to TRBD1. This CDR3 region has 15 residues. Germline CDR1 is MNHNS and CDR2 is SASEGT. Losses at the gene ends were 1 base for V and 2 bases for J; bases not matched to a gene: 2. Here the CDR3 reads CASSEDRGTYNEQFF. The CDR3 coding sequence is TGTGCCAGCAGTGAAGACAGGGGTACCTACAATGAGCAGTTCTTC.

This rearrangement joins TRBV6-5 to TRBJ2-3; unclear D gene. This CDR3 has 15 amino acids. The germline V gene has CDR1 MNHEY and CDR2 SVGAGI. Trimming shortened V by 0 bases and J by 0 bases, and 7 bases separated the two germline ends. The CDR3, as DNA: TGTGCCAGCAGTTACTCCCAGGCGAGCACAGATACGCAGTATTTT. This sequence encodes CASSYSQASTDTQYF.

The V call is TRBV25-1, the J call TRBJ2-1; 7 bases match TRBD2. CDR1 is MGHDK, CDR2 SYGVNS, per germline. This CDR3 spans 13 amino acids. The junction had 6 bases not matched to a gene; V was cut back by 6 bases and J by 7 bases. The CDR3 DNA reads as TGTGCCAGCAGGGCGGGAGCGATTAATGAGCAGTTCTTC. Translating gives CASRAGAINEQFF.

The J gene is TRBJ1-2, the V gene TRBV2; TRBD1 matches 8 bases. Germline CDR1 is SNHLY and CDR2 is FYNNEI. Losses at the gene ends were 2 bases for V and 8 bases for J; bases not matched to a gene: 7. There are 14 residues in the CDR3. The CDR3 coding sequence is TGTGCCAGCAGTGAACAGGGGGCGTCGGTCGGCTACACCTTC. Residues: CASSEQGASVGYTF.

V and J are TRBV2 and TRBJ2-1; perhaps TRBD2 as D (6 bases). V was cut by 6 bases and J by 0 bases, with 9 bases left in between. The CDR3 runs 14 residues. Per the germline V gene, CDR1 is SNHLY and CDR2 is FYNNEI. CDR3 region: CASSWGVSYNEQFF. The CDR3 region has the DNA TGTGCCAGCAGCTGGGGGGTCTCCTACAATGAGCAGTTCTTC.

This sequence joins TRBV2 and TRBJ1-2; TRBD1 matches at 9 bases. Germline-derived CDR1 and CDR2 are SNHLY and FYNNEI. Germline trimming cut 9 bases from V and 4 bases from J; bases unmatched to any gene: 6. CDR3 length: 13 residues. CDR3 in DNA: TGTGCCAGGCGGGACAGGGAGGGCTATGGCTACACCTTC. As protein: CARRDREGYGYTF. Full variable domain (outside the CDR3, taken from reference TRBV2 and TRBJ1-2): EPEVTQTPSHQVTQMGQEVILRCVPISNHLYFYWYRQILGQKVEFLVSFYNNEISEKSEIFDDQFSVERPDGSNFTLKIRSTKLEDSAMYFCARRDREGYGYTFGSGTRLTVV.

This clone was found once. The chain carries TRBV6-5 and TRBJ2-1; possible D gene TRBD2, 7 bases. Germline V gives CDR1 MNHEY, CDR2 SVGAGI. Trimming cost V 9 bases and J 7 bases, with 22 bases left between them. The CDR3 is made up of 15 amino acids. The DNA of the CDR3 is TGTGCCAGTAGGTTGATCGGGGGGCTGAGGAATGAGCAGTTCTTC. Translated: CASRLIGGLRNEQFF.

Turning to this clone: Other DNA sequences from this sample encode an identical CDR3 as well. The rearrangement uses TRBV29-1 and TRBJ1-1, with 9 bases lining up with TRBD1. The CDR3 consists of 12 residues. Germline lookup yields CDR1 SQVTM and CDR2 ANQGSEA. Trimming cost V 6 bases and J 1 base; bases outside gene matches: 0. This chain's CDR3 is CSVGQGNTEAFF. The CDR3 bases are TGCAGCGTGGGACAGGGGAACACTGAAGCTTTCTTT.

This chain uses TRBV3-1 (or the pseudogene TRBV3-2) with TRBJ2-1; 9 bases match TRBD1. Losses at the gene ends were 6 bases for V and 7 bases for J; bases not matched to a gene: 13. CDR1 and CDR2 (germline): LGHDT, YNNKEL (reference sequence). CDR3 size: 16 residues. CDR3 sequence (DNA): TGTGCCAGCAGGCTGGATAGTGGGACAGGGAAAAATGAGCAGTTCTTC. Translation: CASRLDSGTGKNEQFF.